The T cell receptor beta chain described here comes from a study of T cell repertoires in cytomegalovirus infection. Findings of the study overall: Carriers of CMV and the relevant HLA type were discriminated by public TCR beta frequency.

In regard to this clonotype: Its antigen is unknown.

In TCRdb, the reads were re-called with MiXCR into one record per CDR3 protein. This sample has fewer than 550,000 distinct CDR3 sequences; around 32% occur once, and the top ten carry around 13%. The V gene end was trimmed by 5 bases and the J gene end by 2 bases; junction bases not matched to a gene: 13. CDR3 length equals 18 residues. Germline V gives CDR1 SGHAT, CDR2 FQDESV (reference sequence). The V gene is TRBV11-1, the J gene TRBJ2-1; 9 nucleotides align to TRBD2. The TCR sequence derives from a human donor in good health (CMV status not recorded). Some clones in this sample may be carry-over from other donors' samples. The sample consisted of PBMCs. Written as DNA, the CDR3 is TGTGCCAGCAGCCAACCGGTTGGGCGGGGGGGCCCCTACAATGAGCAGTTCTTC. Protein: CASSQPVGRGGPYNEQFF.